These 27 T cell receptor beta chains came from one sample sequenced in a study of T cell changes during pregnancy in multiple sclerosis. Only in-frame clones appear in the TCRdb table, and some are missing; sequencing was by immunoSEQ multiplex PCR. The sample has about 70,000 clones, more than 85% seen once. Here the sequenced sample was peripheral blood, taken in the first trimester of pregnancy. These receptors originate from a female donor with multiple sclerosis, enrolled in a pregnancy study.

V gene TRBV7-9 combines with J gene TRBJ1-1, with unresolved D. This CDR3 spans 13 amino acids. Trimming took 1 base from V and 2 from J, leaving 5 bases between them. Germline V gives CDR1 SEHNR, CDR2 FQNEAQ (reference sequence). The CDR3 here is CASSLGSNTEAFF. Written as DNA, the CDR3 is TGTGCCAGCAGCTTAGGTAGTAACACTGAAGCTTTCTTT.

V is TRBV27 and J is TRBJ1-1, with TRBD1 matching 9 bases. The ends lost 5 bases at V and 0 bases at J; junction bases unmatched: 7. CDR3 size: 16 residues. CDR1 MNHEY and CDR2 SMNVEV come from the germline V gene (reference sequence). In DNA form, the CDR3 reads TGTGCCAGCAGTCCACGGACAGGGGCCCTGAACACTGAAGCTTTCTTT. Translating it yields CASSPRTGALNTEAFF.

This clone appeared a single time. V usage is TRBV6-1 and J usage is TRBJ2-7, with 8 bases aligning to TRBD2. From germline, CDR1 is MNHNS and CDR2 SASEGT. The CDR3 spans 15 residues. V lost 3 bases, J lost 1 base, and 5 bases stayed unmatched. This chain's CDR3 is CASSEGGRRSYEQYF. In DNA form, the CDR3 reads TGTGCCAGCAGTGAGGGCGGGAGGCGTTCCTACGAGCAGTACTTC.

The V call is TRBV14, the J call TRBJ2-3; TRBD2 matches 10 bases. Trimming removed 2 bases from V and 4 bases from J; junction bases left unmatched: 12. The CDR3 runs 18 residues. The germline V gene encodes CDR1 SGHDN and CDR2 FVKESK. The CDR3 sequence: CASSQRSGRATGSDTQYF. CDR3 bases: TGTGCCAGCAGCCAAAGAAGCGGGAGGGCAACCGGGTCAGATACGCAGTATTTT.

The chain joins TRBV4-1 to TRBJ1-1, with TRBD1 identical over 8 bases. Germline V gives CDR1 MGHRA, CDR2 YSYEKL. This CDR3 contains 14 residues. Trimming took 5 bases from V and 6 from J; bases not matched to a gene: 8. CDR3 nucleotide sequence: TGCGCCAGCAGCGAGGCAGGGGGCAGGTCTGAAGCTTTCTTT. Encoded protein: CASSEAGGRSEAFF.

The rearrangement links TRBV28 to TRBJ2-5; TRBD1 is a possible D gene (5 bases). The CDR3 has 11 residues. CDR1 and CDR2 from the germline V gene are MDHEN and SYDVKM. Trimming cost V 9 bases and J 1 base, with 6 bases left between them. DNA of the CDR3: TGTGCCAGTAGGGGCCAAGAGACCCAGTACTTC. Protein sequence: CASRGQETQYF.

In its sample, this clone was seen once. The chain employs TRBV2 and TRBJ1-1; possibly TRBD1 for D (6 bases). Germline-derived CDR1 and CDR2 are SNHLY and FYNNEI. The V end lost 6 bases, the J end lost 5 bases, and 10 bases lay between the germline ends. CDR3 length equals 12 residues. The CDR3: CASRQGVTEAFF. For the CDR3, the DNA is TGTGCCAGCAGACAGGGAGTTACTGAAGCTTTCTTT.

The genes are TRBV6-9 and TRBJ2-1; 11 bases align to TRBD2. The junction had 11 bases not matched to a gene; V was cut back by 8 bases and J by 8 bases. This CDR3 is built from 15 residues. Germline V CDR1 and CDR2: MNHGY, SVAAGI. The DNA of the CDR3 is TGTGCCAGCCTTATCTTAGCGGGGGGGCCCTATGAGCAGTTCTTC. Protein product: CASLILAGGPYEQFF.

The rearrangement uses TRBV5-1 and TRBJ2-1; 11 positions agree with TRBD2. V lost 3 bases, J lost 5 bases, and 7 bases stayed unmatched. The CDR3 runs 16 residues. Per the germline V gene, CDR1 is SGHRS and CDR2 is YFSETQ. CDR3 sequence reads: CASSSIAGGPDNEQFF. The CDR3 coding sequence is TGCGCCAGCAGCTCTATAGCGGGAGGGCCGGACAATGAGCAGTTCTTC.

CDR3 region: CASSLPPGGKDEKLFF. Here the CDR3 DNA reads TGCGCCAGCAGCTTACCACCGGGGGGGAAGGATGAAAAACTGTTTTTT. The genes are TRBV5-1 and TRBJ1-4, with TRBD1 as a possible D gene (5 bases). This CDR3 comprises 16 residues. CDR1 is SGHRS, CDR2 YFSETQ, per germline. V lost 2 bases, J lost 6 bases, and 17 bases lay in between.

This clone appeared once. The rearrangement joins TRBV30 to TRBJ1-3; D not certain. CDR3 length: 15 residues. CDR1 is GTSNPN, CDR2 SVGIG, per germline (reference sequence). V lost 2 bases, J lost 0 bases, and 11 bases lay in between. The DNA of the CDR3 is TGTGCCTGGAGTAAACACAAAAGCTCTGGAAACACCATATATTTT. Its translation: CAWSKHKSSGNTIYF.

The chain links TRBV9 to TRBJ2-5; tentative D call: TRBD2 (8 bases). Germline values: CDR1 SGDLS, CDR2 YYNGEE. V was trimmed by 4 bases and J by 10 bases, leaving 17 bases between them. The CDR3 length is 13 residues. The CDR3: CASSPGGREDQYF. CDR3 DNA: TGTGCCAGCAGCCCAGGGGGGCGGGAGGACCAGTACTTC.

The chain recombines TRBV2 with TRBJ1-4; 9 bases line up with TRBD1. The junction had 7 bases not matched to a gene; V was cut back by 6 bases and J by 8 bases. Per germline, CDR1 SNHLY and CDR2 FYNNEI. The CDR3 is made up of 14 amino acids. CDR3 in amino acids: CASRGTGWNEKLFF. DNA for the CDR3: TGTGCCAGCAGGGGGACAGGGTGGAACGAAAAACTGTTTTTT.

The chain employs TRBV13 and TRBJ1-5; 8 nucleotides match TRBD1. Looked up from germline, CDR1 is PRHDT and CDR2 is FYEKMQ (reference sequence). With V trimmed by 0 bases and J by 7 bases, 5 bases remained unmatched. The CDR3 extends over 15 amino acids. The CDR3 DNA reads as TGTGCCAGCAGCTTAGGCAGGGGGCTGGGACAGCCCCAGCATTTT. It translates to CASSLGRGLGQPQHF. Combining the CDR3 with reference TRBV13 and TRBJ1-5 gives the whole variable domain AAGVIQSPRHLIKEKRETATLKCYPIPRHDTVYWYQQGPGQDPQFLISFYEKMQSDKGSIPDRFSAQQFSDYHSELNMSSLELGDSALYFCASSLGRGLGQPQHFGDGTRLSIL.

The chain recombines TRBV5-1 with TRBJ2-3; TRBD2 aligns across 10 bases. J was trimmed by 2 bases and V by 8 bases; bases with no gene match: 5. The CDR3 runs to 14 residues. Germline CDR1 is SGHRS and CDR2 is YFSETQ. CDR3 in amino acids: CASATSGVTDTQYF. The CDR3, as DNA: TGCGCCAGTGCAACTAGCGGGGTCACAGATACGCAGTATTTT. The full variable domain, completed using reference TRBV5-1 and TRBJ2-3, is KAGVTQTPRYLIKTRGQQVTLSCSPISGHRSVSWYQQTPGQGLQFLFEYFSETQRNKGNFPGRFSGRQFSNSRSEMNVSTLELGDSALYLCASATSGVTDTQYFGPGTRLTVL.

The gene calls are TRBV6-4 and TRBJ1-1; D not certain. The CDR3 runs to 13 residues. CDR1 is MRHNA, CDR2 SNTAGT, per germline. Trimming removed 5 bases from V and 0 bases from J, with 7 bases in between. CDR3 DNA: TGTGCCAGCAGTACACAGATGAACACTGAAGCTTTCTTT. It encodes CASSTQMNTEAFF.

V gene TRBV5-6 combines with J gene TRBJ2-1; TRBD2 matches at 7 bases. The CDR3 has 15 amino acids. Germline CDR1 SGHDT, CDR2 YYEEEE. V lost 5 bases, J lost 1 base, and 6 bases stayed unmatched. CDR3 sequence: CASRQNGGSYNEQFF. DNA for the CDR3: TGTGCCAGCAGACAGAACGGGGGGTCCTACAATGAGCAGTTCTTC.

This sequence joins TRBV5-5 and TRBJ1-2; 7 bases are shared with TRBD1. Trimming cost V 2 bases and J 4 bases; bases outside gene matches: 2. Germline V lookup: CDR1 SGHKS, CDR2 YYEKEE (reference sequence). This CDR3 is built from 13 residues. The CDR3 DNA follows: TGTGCCAGCAGCTTAGGGGGCGGCTATGGCTACACCTTC. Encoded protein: CASSLGGGYGYTF.

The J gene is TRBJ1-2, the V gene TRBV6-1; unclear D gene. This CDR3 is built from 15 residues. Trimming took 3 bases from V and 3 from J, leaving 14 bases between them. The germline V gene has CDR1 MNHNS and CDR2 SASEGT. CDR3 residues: CASSDGGLGYYGYTF. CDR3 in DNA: TGTGCCAGCAGTGATGGAGGTCTGGGGTACTATGGCTACACCTTC.

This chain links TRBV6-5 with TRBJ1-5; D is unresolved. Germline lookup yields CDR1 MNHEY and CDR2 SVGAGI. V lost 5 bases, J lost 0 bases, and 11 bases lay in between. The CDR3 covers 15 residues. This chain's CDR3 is CASSPQTLSNQPQHF. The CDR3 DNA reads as TGTGCCAGCAGTCCACAGACACTTAGCAATCAGCCCCAGCATTTT.

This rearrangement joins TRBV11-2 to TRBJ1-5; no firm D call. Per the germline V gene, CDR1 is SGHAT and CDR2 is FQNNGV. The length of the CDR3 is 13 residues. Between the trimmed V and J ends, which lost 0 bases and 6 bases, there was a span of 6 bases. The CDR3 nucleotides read TGTGCCAGCAGCTTAGATCTAAGTCAGCCCCAGCATTTT. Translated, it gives CASSLDLSQPQHF.

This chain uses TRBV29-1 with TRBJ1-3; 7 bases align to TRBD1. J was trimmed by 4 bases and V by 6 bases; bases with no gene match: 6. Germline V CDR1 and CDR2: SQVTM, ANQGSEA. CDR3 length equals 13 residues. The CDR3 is CSVQRDSGNTIYF. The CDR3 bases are TGCAGCGTCCAACGGGACAGCGGAAACACCATATATTTT.

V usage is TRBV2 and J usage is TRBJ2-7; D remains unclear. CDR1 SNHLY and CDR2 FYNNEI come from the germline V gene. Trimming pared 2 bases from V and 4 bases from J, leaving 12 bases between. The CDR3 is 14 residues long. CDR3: CASSELGDIYEQYF. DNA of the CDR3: TGTGCCAGCAGTGAACTCGGCGACATTTACGAGCAGTACTTC.

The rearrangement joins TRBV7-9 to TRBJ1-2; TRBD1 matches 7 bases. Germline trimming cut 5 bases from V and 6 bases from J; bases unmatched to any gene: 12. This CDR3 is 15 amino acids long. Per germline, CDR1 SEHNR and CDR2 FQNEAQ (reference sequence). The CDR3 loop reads CASSTHLTGKDGYTF. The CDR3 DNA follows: TGTGCCAGCAGCACCCACCTGACAGGGAAGGATGGCTACACCTTC.

The CDR3 region has the DNA TGTGCCAGTAGTCCAAGACAGAACTATGGCTACACCTTC. Amino acid sequence: CASSPRQNYGYTF. This sequence joins TRBV19 and TRBJ1-2; the D gene is possibly TRBD1 (5 bases). CDR1 is LNHDA and CDR2 is SQIVND in the germline V gene (reference sequence). The CDR3 sequence is 13 residues long. Trimming pared 5 bases from V and 2 bases from J, leaving 9 bases between.

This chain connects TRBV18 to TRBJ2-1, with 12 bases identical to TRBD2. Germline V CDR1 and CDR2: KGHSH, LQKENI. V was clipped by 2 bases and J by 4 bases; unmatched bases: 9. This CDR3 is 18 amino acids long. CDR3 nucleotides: TGTGCCAGCTCACCAGATATACTCACTAGCGGGAGGTACAATGAGCAGTTCTTC. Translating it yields CASSPDILTSGRYNEQFF. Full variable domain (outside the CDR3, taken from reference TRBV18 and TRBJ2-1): NAGVMQNPRHLVRRRGQEARLRCSPMKGHSHVYWYRQLPEEGLKFMVYLQKENIIDESGMPKERFSAEFPKEGPSILRIQQVVRGDSAAYFCASSPDILTSGRYNEQFFGPGTRLTVL.

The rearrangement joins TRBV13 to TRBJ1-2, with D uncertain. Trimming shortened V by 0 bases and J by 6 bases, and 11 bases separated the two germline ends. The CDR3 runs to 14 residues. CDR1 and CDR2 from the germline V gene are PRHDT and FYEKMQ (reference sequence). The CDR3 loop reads CASSLGEGTNGYTF. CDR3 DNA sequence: TGTGCCAGCAGCTTAGGCGAGGGAACAAATGGCTACACCTTC.